The 24 T cell receptor beta chains given below trace back to one sample, sequenced in a study of CD8 T cells in Susac syndrome. RNA totalling 0.5 to 1 ug underwent reverse transcription with random hexamers. One entry per CDR3 protein results from TCRdb running MiXCR on the immunoSEQ multiplex PCR reads. The sample shows 150,000 to 200,000 distinct CDR3 sequences, approximately 96% of them seen only once. Material for sequencing was CD8+ T cells from PBMCs. These receptors were obtained from a human donor with multiple sclerosis.

The chain links TRBV27 to TRBJ1-2; D unclear. This CDR3 has 13 residues. The V end was cut by 8 bases, the J end by 2 bases, with 12 bases between. In germline, CDR1 is MNHEY, CDR2 SMNVEV (reference sequence). The chain's CDR3 is CASSTGSNYGYTF. In DNA, the CDR3 is TGTGCCAGCTCCACGGGATCCAACTATGGCTACACCTTC.

The chain combines TRBV9 with TRBJ1-6, with a weak D call TRBD1 (5 bases). V gave up 2 bases and J gave up 4 bases, with 7 bases separating them. The CDR3 has 14 residues. Germline loops: CDR1 SGDLS, CDR2 YYNGEE. CDR3 in DNA: TGTGCCAGCAGCGTCAGGGCATATAATTCACCCCTCCACTTT. Translated, it gives CASSVRAYNSPLHF. Based on the CDR3 plus reference TRBV9 and TRBJ1-6, the full variable domain is DSGVTQTPKHLITATGQRVTLRCSPRSGDLSVYWYQQSLDQGLQFLIQYYNGEERAKGNILERFSAQQFPDLHSELNLSSLELGDSALYFCASSVRAYNSPLHFGNGTRLTVT.

V is TRBV6-1 and J is TRBJ2-2; TRBD2 might be the D (6 bases). V lost 6 bases and J 3 bases, leaving 14 bases between the germline ends. This CDR3 is 15 amino acids long. Germline CDR1 and CDR2: MNHNS and SASEGT. The CDR3: CASSRFREDTGELFF. The CDR3 nucleotides read TGTGCCAGCAGCAGGTTCAGGGAGGACACCGGGGAGCTGTTTTTT.

The chain has TRBV29-1 and TRBJ1-2; D unresolved. CDR3 length: 11 residues. Trimming removed 6 bases from V and 3 bases from J, with 8 bases in between. Germline V CDR1 and CDR2: SQVTM, ANQGSEA. The CDR3 DNA is TGCAGCGTACGGGCCCACTATGGCTACACCTTC. Translation: CSVRAHYGYTF.

The chain joins TRBV28 to TRBJ2-1; no clear D. From germline, CDR1 is MDHEN and CDR2 SYDVKM. The CDR3 is 12 amino acids. V gave up 3 bases and J gave up 8 bases, with 8 bases separating them. CDR3 loop: CASSFKVDEQFF. The CDR3 DNA is TGTGCCAGCAGTTTTAAGGTGGATGAGCAGTTCTTC.

The chain couples TRBV15 to TRBJ2-7, with D perhaps TRBD2 (5 bases). The CDR3 is 15 residues long. V lost 5 bases and J 0 bases, leaving 14 bases between the germline ends. Germline V lookup: CDR1 LNHNV, CDR2 YYDKDF (reference sequence). The chain's CDR3 is CATSVLRRASYEQYF. CDR3 bases: TGTGCCACCAGCGTGCTACGGCGGGCCTCCTACGAGCAGTACTTC.

The genes are TRBV7-4 and TRBJ2-3; 11 nucleotides match TRBD2. CDR1 and CDR2 from the germline V gene are SGHVT and SQSDAQ. The CDR3 is 16 amino acids. The junction had 8 bases not matched to a gene; V was cut back by 3 bases and J by 6 bases. CDR3 amino acids: CASSLPGTSGRDTQYF. CDR3 nucleotides: TGTGCCAGCAGCTTGCCCGGGACTAGCGGCCGGGATACGCAGTATTTT.

The V gene is TRBV29-1, the J gene TRBJ1-1; D is ambiguous. Germline CDR1 SQVTM, CDR2 ANQGSEA. This CDR3 contains 13 residues. CDR3: CSFRTEGYTEAFF. The CDR3 DNA is TGCAGTTTCCGAACTGAGGGCTACACTGAAGCTTTCTTT.

The V and J genes are TRBV19 and TRBJ1-6; unclear D gene. This CDR3 has 11 amino acids. V was pared by 3 bases and J by 12 bases, with 6 bases between. Per germline, CDR1 LNHDA and CDR2 SQIVND (reference sequence). The CDR3 DNA follows: TGTGCCAGTAGTATGGGAGTACCCCTCCACTTT. This sequence encodes CASSMGVPLHF.

This rearrangement joins TRBV27 to TRBJ2-2, with 10 positions matching TRBD2. Trimming at V came to 2 bases and at J to 5 bases, leaving 5 bases not matched to a gene. The CDR3 runs to 16 residues. Germline V gene sequence: CDR1 MNHEY, CDR2 SMNVEV (reference sequence). CDR3 protein: CASSLGGLAFTGELFF. For the CDR3, the DNA is TGTGCCAGCAGTTTAGGGGGACTAGCGTTTACCGGGGAGCTGTTTTTT.

J is TRBJ2-7 and V is TRBV12-5, with 12 bases identical to TRBD2. This CDR3 has 17 residues. J was trimmed by 5 bases and V by 1 base; bases with no gene match: 9. Germline V gives CDR1 LGHNT, CDR2 FRNRAP. CDR3 sequence reads: CASGLAYASGRANEQYF. CDR3 DNA: TGTGCTAGTGGTTTGGCATATGCTAGCGGGAGGGCGAACGAGCAGTACTTC.

The chain has TRBV4-1 and TRBJ2-1, with 10 bases that match TRBD2. CDR3 length: 15 residues. Germline trimming cut 4 bases from V and 9 bases from J; bases unmatched to any gene: 9. Germline-derived CDR1 and CDR2 are MGHRA and YSYEKL. As DNA, the CDR3 is TGCGCCAGCAGCCCTCTAGCGGGAGCCGAAGGTGAGCAGTTCTTC. This encodes CASSPLAGAEGEQFF.

The chain uses TRBV13 and TRBJ2-7; no clear D. CDR3 size: 17 residues. V was cut by 5 bases and J by 0 bases, with 20 bases left in between. Germline lookup yields CDR1 PRHDT and CDR2 FYEKMQ (reference sequence). Written as DNA, the CDR3 is TGTGCCAGCAGCCTACCTGTGGGTCCTGAGATCTCCTACGAGCAGTACTTC. Translation: CASSLPVGPEISYEQYF. Using reference TRBV13 and TRBJ2-7 for the parts outside the CDR3, the full variable domain is AAGVIQSPRHLIKEKRETATLKCYPIPRHDTVYWYQQGPGQDPQFLISFYEKMQSDKGSIPDRFSAQQFSDYHSELNMSSLELGDSALYFCASSLPVGPEISYEQYFGPGTRLTVT.

The chain carries TRBV9 and TRBJ1-2, with D perhaps matching TRBD1 (5 bases). The CDR3 contains 13 residues. CDR1 SGDLS and CDR2 YYNGEE come from the germline V gene. Deletions cut 7 bases from V and 6 bases from J, with 16 bases between. The CDR3 region has the DNA TGTGCCAGCGACGGGACGCAAGGGGATGGCTACACCTTC. This encodes CASDGTQGDGYTF.

This chain joins TRBV7-2 and TRBJ2-3; D may correspond to TRBD1 or TRBD2 (5 bases each). Trimming pared 5 bases from V and 2 bases from J, leaving 20 bases between. Looked up from germline, CDR1 is SGHTA and CDR2 is FQGNSA. The CDR3 has 17 amino acids. Here the CDR3 DNA reads TGTGCCAGCAGCCTGAGGGGTAGCCGAGGGGCCACAGATACGCAGTATTTT. Translating gives CASSLRGSRGATDTQYF.

The chain joins TRBV7-3 to TRBJ2-3; D perhaps matches TRBD2 (6 bases). Trimming took 3 bases from V and 5 from J, leaving 15 bases between them. Germline CDR1 reads SGHTA; CDR2 reads FQGTGA. The CDR3 has 15 residues. The CDR3 sequence is CASSFSGRVVDTQYF. The CDR3 DNA reads as TGTGCCAGCAGCTTCAGCGGGCGAGTCGTAGATACGCAGTATTTT. Full variable domain (rest looked up from reference TRBV7-3 and TRBJ2-3): GAGVSQTPSNKVTEKGKYVELRCDPISGHTALYWYRQSLGQGPEFLIYFQGTGAADDSGLPNDRFFAVRPEGSVSTLKIQRTERGDSAVYLCASSFSGRVVDTQYFGPGTRLTVL.

This chain uses TRBV29-1 with TRBJ2-1, with D unresolved. V was shortened by 3 bases and J by 0 bases, with 15 bases between the two germline ends. This CDR3 has 16 amino acids. CDR1 and CDR2 (germline): SQVTM, ANQGSEA. This chain's CDR3 is CSVDLGLVSSYNEQFF. Written as DNA, the CDR3 is TGCAGCGTTGACCTTGGGCTGGTGAGCTCCTACAATGAGCAGTTCTTC.

This chain connects TRBV19 to TRBJ2-1, with unresolved D. The germline V and J ends were trimmed by 3 bases and 5 bases, with 14 bases remaining between them. CDR1 is LNHDA and CDR2 is SQIVND in the germline V gene (reference sequence). The CDR3 contains 15 residues. Here the CDR3 reads CASSITGGLHNEQFF. The CDR3 DNA reads TGTGCCAGTAGTATTACTGGCGGTCTTCACAATGAGCAGTTCTTC.

This chain links TRBV7-8 with TRBJ2-3; perhaps D is TRBD1 or TRBD2 (6 bases each). The CDR3 totals 14 residues. Trimming removed 7 bases at V and 4 bases at J, with 15 bases between. Germline loops: CDR1 SGHVS, CDR2 FQNEAQ. CDR3 sequence reads: CASIRRGKADTQYF. Here the CDR3 DNA reads TGTGCCAGCATCCGGAGGGGGAAAGCAGATACGCAGTATTTT.

This chain connects TRBV6-6 to TRBJ1-6; 7 bases match TRBD1. Germline loops: CDR1 MNHNY, CDR2 SVGAGI (reference sequence). V dropped 5 bases and J dropped 5; count of bases not matched to a gene: 6. The CDR3 sequence is 15 residues long. CDR3 amino acids: CASSTGDRNNSPLHF. DNA of the CDR3: TGTGCCAGCAGTACCGGGGACAGAAATAATTCACCCCTCCACTTT.

The rearrangement joins TRBV27 to TRBJ2-5; 12 nucleotides line up with TRBD2. This CDR3 comprises 20 residues. Germline V lookup: CDR1 MNHEY, CDR2 SMNVEV (reference sequence). The trim removed 5 bases at V and 5 bases at J, leaving 21 bases unmatched. CDR3 nucleotides: TGTGCCAGCAGTCCCATTCGCCGACTAGCGGGAGAAAGCGCCCGTGAGACCCAGTACTTC. Amino acid sequence: CASSPIRRLAGESARETQYF.

This clonotype was seen just once. J is TRBJ1-1 and V is TRBV20-1, with unresolved D. Trimming removed 7 bases at V and 5 bases at J, with 8 bases between. This CDR3 spans 10 amino acids. The V gene's germline CDR1 is DFQATT and CDR2 SNEGSKA (reference sequence). The CDR3 nucleotides read TGCAGTGTCATTATGACTGAAGCTTTCTTT. Translating gives CSVIMTEAFF.

This clonotype occurred once. V gene TRBV4-1 combines with J gene TRBJ2-7; D is uncertain. The CDR3 totals 13 residues. V was clipped by 2 bases and J by 1 base, with 6 bases between them. The germline V gene has CDR1 MGHRA and CDR2 YSYEKL. The CDR3 protein is CASSQTRSYEQYF. CDR3 coding DNA: TGCGCCAGCAGCCAAACAAGGTCCTACGAGCAGTACTTC.

This sequence joins TRBV7-9 and TRBJ1-6; D is unresolved. The length of the CDR3 is 14 residues. V dropped 4 bases and J dropped 4 bases, with 8 bases sitting between them. CDR1 and CDR2 (germline): SEHNR, FQNEAQ (reference sequence). The CDR3 sequence: CASSSVSYNSPLHF. CDR3 bases: TGTGCCAGCAGCTCCGTGAGTTATAATTCACCCCTCCACTTT.